Following are 4 T cell receptor beta chains from one sample sequenced in a study of T cell repertoires in cytomegalovirus infection. Each CDR3 protein is one row after TCRdb ran MiXCR on the reads. The sample consists of about 890,000 distinct CDR3 sequences, 25% to 40% of them appearing once. Their recognized antigens are unknown. Sequencing was performed on cultured CD8+ T cells from PBMCs, taken from culture after CMV antigen stimulation. The origin of the receptors is a human donor in good health (CMV status not recorded). Some clones in this sample may be carry-over from other donors' samples.

This clonotype showed up many times. The chain joins TRBV6-6 to TRBJ2-7; a weak D match, TRBD2 (5 bases). The CDR3 runs 14 residues. Looked up from germline, CDR1 is MNHNY and CDR2 is SVGAGI (reference sequence). V dropped 0 bases and J dropped 6 bases, with 12 bases sitting between them. The CDR3 spells CASSYSRFRGEQYF. CDR3 nucleotide sequence: TGTGCCAGCAGTTACTCACGGTTCCGGGGCGAGCAGTACTTC.

V and J are TRBV2 and TRBJ2-7; no reliable D call. The CDR3 runs 13 residues. Germline V gene data show CDR1 as SNHLY and CDR2 as FYNNEI. Trimming removed 6 bases from V and 2 bases from J, with 11 bases in between. The CDR3 is CASSPELTYEQYV. CDR3 nucleotides: TGTGCCAGCAGCCCAGAATTAACCTACGAGCAGTACGTC.

This clonotype has more than one count but fewer than ten. This sequence joins TRBV9 and TRBJ1-6; D might be TRBD1 (5 bases). The V end was cut by 3 bases, the J end by 7 bases, with 17 bases between. This CDR3 comprises 16 residues. Germline values: CDR1 SGDLS, CDR2 YYNGEE. In DNA, the CDR3 is TGTGCCAGCAGCGCACCGGGGCTAGGGGTAAATTCACCCCTCCACTTT. It yields the protein CASSAPGLGVNSPLHF.

This sequence joins TRBV15 and TRBJ2-5; 13 nucleotides match TRBD2. The CDR3 runs to 17 residues. Germline V gene sequence: CDR1 LNHNV, CDR2 YYDKDF (reference sequence). Unmatched junction bases numbered 3, after V lost 1 base and J lost 1 base. CDR3: CATSRGGLAGFQETQYF. The CDR3 coding sequence is TGTGCCACCAGCAGAGGGGGACTAGCGGGGTTCCAAGAGACCCAGTACTTC.